This T cell receptor beta chain comes out of a study of cytomegalovirus exposure and HLA in healthy donors. A remark on this clone: No antigen is known for it.

Findings and limits, study-wide: The authors enumerated roughly 180 TCR beta chains as linked to cytomegalovirus.

Primers included in the PCR were 60 Vbeta and 13 Jbeta primers. Using immunoSEQ multiplex PCR, the repertoire was profiled, and TCRdb retains in-frame clones only, with some absent. There are 60,000 to 70,000 clones in the sample; roughly 77% occur only once, and under 30% lies in the top ten. The sequence was obtained from a woman in her thirties or forties in good health and CMV-seropositive. The source material was PBMCs.

CDR3 sequence (DNA): TGTGCCAGCAGTCCTACAGGGGGCTCTGGAAACACCATATATTTT. It codes for CASSPTGGSGNTIYF. The chain couples TRBV7-3 to TRBJ1-3; 8 bases match TRBD1. The V segment lost 6 bases and the J segment 0 bases; nucleotides outside the gene matches: 4. The CDR3 loop spans 15 amino acids. Per the germline V gene, CDR1 is SGHTA and CDR2 is FQGTGA.